This TCR beta chain was identified in a study of T cells in tuberculosis. Study details: In South Africa, adults with active tuberculosis were compared with IGRA-negative and latently infected IGRA-positive adolescents. Blood was taken before or within 7 days of anti-tuberculosis therapy.

The time point denotes: new active TB diagnosis, blood taken before or within 7 days of starting treatment. Patients were newly diagnosed, HIV-seronegative, and aged 18 or older. Unsorted cryopreserved PBMC were sequenced, averaging around 100,000 T cells per clinical donor. Method: immunoSEQ multiplex PCR; TCRdb's copy keeps in-frame clones and lacks some. The table has tens of thousands of clones, 80% to 95% seen once. The specimen was PBMCs, collected at tuberculosis diagnosis. This clonotype was sampled from an adult with tuberculosis.

CDR3 sequence (DNA): TGTGCCTGGTTGACAGGGATCTCCTACGAGCAGTACTTC. This gives the protein CAWLTGISYEQYF. V gene TRBV30 combines with J gene TRBJ2-7; TRBD1 aligns across 7 bases. The CDR3 has 13 amino acids. The V and J ends lost 5 bases and 0 bases, in that order; junction bases with no gene match: 4. The V gene's germline CDR1 is GTSNPN and CDR2 SVGIG (reference sequence).